Listed below are T cell receptor beta chains from one sample, sequenced in a study of shared clonotypes between healthy human individuals. Repertoires were generated with immunoSEQ multiplex PCR, while TCRdb's copy carries only in-frame clones and drops some. The data hold millions of clones, with roughly 94% observed a single time. Sequences were obtained from naive CD8+ T cells sorted from blood. These receptors all come from a man younger than 30 in good health. Each CDR3 is given with its conserved first and last residue. Fields, in order: J gene, V gene, clone size, D gene, CDR3 DNA, CDR3 protein. A D gene is named only where the DNA matches it firmly. Only some rows state a clone size, as once, few, many or a class for expanded clones.

j_gene: TRBJ1-6; v_gene: TRBV6-1; abundance: NA; d_gene: TRBD1; CDR3nt: TGTGCCAGCAGTGTGACAGGGGGCACTTCACCCCTCCACTTT; CDR3aa: CASSVTGGTSPLHF
j_gene: TRBJ1-1; v_gene: TRBV2; abundance: few; d_gene: NA; CDR3nt: TGTGCCAGCAGTGTACGCGATGAAGCTTTCTTT; CDR3aa: CASSVRDEAFF
j_gene: TRBJ2-7; v_gene: TRBV28; abundance: NA; d_gene: TRBD1; CDR3nt: TGTGCCAGCAGAACCGGGACAGCTTTTAGTACCTTCTCCTACGAGCAGTACTTC; CDR3aa: CASRTGTAFSTFSYEQYF
j_gene: TRBJ2-1; v_gene: TRBV5-6; abundance: NA; d_gene: NA; CDR3nt: TGTGCCAGCAGCCAAACTAGGGGCTATATGGGTGAGCAGTTCTTC; CDR3aa: CASSQTRGYMGEQFF
j_gene: TRBJ1-2; v_gene: TRBV9; abundance: NA; d_gene: TRBD1; CDR3nt: TGTGCCAGCAGCGGATATGATCGGACAGGGTGGGACTATGGCTACACCTTC; CDR3aa: CASSGYDRTGWDYGYTF
j_gene: TRBJ1-5; v_gene: TRBV27; abundance: NA; d_gene: NA; CDR3nt: TGTGCCAGCAGTTTAGAGACATTCGCCCCCCAGCATTTT; CDR3aa: CASSLETFAPQHF
j_gene: TRBJ2-1; v_gene: TRBV5-6; abundance: once; d_gene: NA; CDR3nt: TGTGCCAGCAGCTTTCTGACCCCGAAGCAGTTCTTC; CDR3aa: CASSFLTPKQFF
j_gene: TRBJ2-1; v_gene: TRBV27; abundance: NA; d_gene: NA; CDR3nt: TGTGCCAGCAGTTTACTGGGAAATGAGCAGTTCTTC; CDR3aa: CASSLLGNEQFF
j_gene: TRBJ1-2; v_gene: TRBV27; abundance: NA; d_gene: TRBD1; CDR3nt: TGTGCCAGCAGTTTAGGACAGGGCGTGGGCTACACCTTC; CDR3aa: CASSLGQGVGYTF
j_gene: TRBJ1-1; v_gene: TRBV6-5; abundance: NA; d_gene: NA; CDR3nt: TGTGCCAGCAGTTACAGGAGGGACGGGGCCACTGAAGCTTTCTTT; CDR3aa: CASSYRRDGATEAFF
j_gene: TRBJ2-7; v_gene: TRBV7-8; abundance: NA; d_gene: NA; CDR3nt: TGTGCCAGCAGCTTCGGTACCTACGAGCAGTACTTC; CDR3aa: CASSFGTYEQYF
j_gene: TRBJ2-7; v_gene: TRBV27; abundance: NA; d_gene: NA; CDR3nt: TGTGCCAGCAAGATTTCTGGGGCCTACGAGCAGTACTTC; CDR3aa: CASKISGAYEQYF
j_gene: TRBJ1-1; v_gene: TRBV7-9; abundance: once; d_gene: NA; CDR3nt: TGTGCCAGCAGCACCTGGACGGGGCTGAACACTGAAGCTTTCTTT; CDR3aa: CASSTWTGLNTEAFF
j_gene: TRBJ2-1; v_gene: TRBV30; abundance: NA; d_gene: NA; CDR3nt: TGTGCCTGGAGCGTTGGACGTAATGAGCAGTTCTTC; CDR3aa: CAWSVGRNEQFF
j_gene: TRBJ1-5; v_gene: TRBV6-1; abundance: few; d_gene: TRBD1; CDR3nt: TGTGCCAGCATCGGGACAGGGGCGAATCAGCCCCAGCATTTT; CDR3aa: CASIGTGANQPQHF
j_gene: TRBJ2-2; v_gene: TRBV9; abundance: NA; d_gene: TRBD1; CDR3nt: TGTGCCAGTCAGGGGGCGAACACCGGGGAGCTGTTTTTT; CDR3aa: CASQGANTGELFF
j_gene: TRBJ2-3; v_gene: TRBV19; abundance: once; d_gene: NA; CDR3nt: TGTGCCCGCGTTGCGGGACAGCACACAGATACGCAGTATTTT; CDR3aa: CARVAGQHTDTQYF
j_gene: TRBJ2-5; v_gene: TRBV6-1; abundance: NA; d_gene: TRBD2; CDR3nt: TGTGCCAGCAGTGAATACCAGGCACGGGAGGGCCGAGAGACCCAGTACTTC; CDR3aa: CASSEYQAREGRETQYF
j_gene: TRBJ2-2; v_gene: TRBV19; abundance: NA; d_gene: NA; CDR3nt: TGTGCCAGTAGTATTGGGGTTGGGGAGCTGTTTTTT; CDR3aa: CASSIGVGELFF
j_gene: TRBJ2-7; v_gene: TRBV28; abundance: NA; d_gene: TRBD2; CDR3nt: TGTGCCAGCATGGGACTAGCGGGGCCCTACGAGCAGTACTTC; CDR3aa: CASMGLAGPYEQYF
j_gene: TRBJ2-7; v_gene: TRBV27; abundance: NA; d_gene: NA; CDR3nt: TGTGCCAGCAGTGGAAGCTGGCCAGGGGTAGACGAGCAGTACTTC; CDR3aa: CASSGSWPGVDEQYF
j_gene: TRBJ2-7; v_gene: TRBV5-5; abundance: NA; d_gene: NA; CDR3nt: TGTGCCAGCAGCTTGTTACAGGTTGATTCCTACGAGCAGTACTTC; CDR3aa: CASSLLQVDSYEQYF
j_gene: TRBJ2-7; v_gene: TRBV6-5; abundance: NA; d_gene: NA; CDR3nt: TGTGCCAGCAGTTACGCAGAGGACTACGAGCAGTACTTC; CDR3aa: CASSYAEDYEQYF
j_gene: TRBJ2-7; v_gene: TRBV7-9; abundance: once; d_gene: NA; CDR3nt: TGTGCCAGCAGCTTACCCTGGGGCTCCTACGAGCAGTACTTC; CDR3aa: CASSLPWGSYEQYF
j_gene: TRBJ2-1; v_gene: TRBV10-3; abundance: NA; d_gene: NA; CDR3nt: TGTGCCATCAGTGAGTCTAGTAGCCCACCCTACAATGAGCAGTTCTTC; CDR3aa: CAISESSSPPYNEQFF
j_gene: TRBJ2-1; v_gene: TRBV4-1; abundance: once; d_gene: TRBD2; CDR3nt: TGCGCCAGCAGCCAAGTTAGAAGCGGGAGGGCCGGCTACAATGAGCAGTTCTTC; CDR3aa: CASSQVRSGRAGYNEQFF
j_gene: TRBJ2-7; v_gene: TRBV10-3; abundance: NA; d_gene: NA; CDR3nt: TGTGCCACGCACCCCAGCGGATACTACGAGCAGTACTTC; CDR3aa: CATHPSGYYEQYF
j_gene: TRBJ1-3; v_gene: TRBV7-6; abundance: NA; d_gene: NA; CDR3nt: TGTGCCAGCAGCTCCACTTACCTTGGATCTGGAAACACCATATATTTT; CDR3aa: CASSSTYLGSGNTIYF
j_gene: TRBJ2-7; v_gene: TRBV6-1; abundance: NA; d_gene: NA; CDR3nt: TGTGCCAGCAGTGATGGGCATTCGCCCCGTGGGGAGCAGTACTTC; CDR3aa: CASSDGHSPRGEQYF